This T cell receptor beta chain was captured by sequencing in a study of cytomegalovirus exposure and HLA in healthy donors. Study at large: It was reported in a later analysis that the same platform had been used for the 120 or so validation repertoires as for the 550 to 700 first-cohort repertoires.

As concerns this clone: The antigen remains undetermined.

Broader study findings: Among TCR beta chains, those listed as cytomegalovirus-associated numbered over 150. Usually a TCR sequence was rare, but some public TCRs were found in many donors.

The CDR3 sequence is 13 residues long. V gave up 0 bases and J gave up 6 bases, with 11 bases separating them. Germline-derived CDR1 and CDR2 are GTSNPN and SVGIG (reference sequence). This table comes from immunoSEQ multiplex PCR, and its TCRdb copy is limited to in-frame clones, with some not included. The sample has roughly 62,000 clones; 91% are singletons. This receptor was identified in a woman aged 25-40 years in good health and CMV-seronegative. The genes are TRBV30 and TRBJ1-1; tentatively, D is TRBD1 (5 bases). The sequenced sample consisted of PBMCs. CDR3 sequence reads: CAWSVRGASEAFF. The DNA of the CDR3 is TGTGCCTGGAGTGTACGCGGGGCTTCTGAAGCTTTCTTT.